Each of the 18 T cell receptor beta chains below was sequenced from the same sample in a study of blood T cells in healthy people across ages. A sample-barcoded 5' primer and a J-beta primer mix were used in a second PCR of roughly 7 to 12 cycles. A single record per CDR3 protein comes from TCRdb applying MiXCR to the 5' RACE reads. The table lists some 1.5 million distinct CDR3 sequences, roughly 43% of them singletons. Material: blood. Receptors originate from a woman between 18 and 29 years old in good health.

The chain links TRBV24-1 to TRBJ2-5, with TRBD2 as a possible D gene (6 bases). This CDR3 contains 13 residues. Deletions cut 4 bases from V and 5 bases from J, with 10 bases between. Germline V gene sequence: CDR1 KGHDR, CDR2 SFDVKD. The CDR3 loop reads CATSDGGIETQYF. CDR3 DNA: TGTGCCACCAGTGACGGGGGAATCGAGACCCAGTACTTC.

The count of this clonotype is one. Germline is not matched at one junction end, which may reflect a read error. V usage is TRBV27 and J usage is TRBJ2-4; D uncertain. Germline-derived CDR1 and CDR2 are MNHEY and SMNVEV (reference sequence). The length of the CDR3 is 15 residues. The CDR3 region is CASSFSTLAENIQYF. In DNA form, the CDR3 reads TGTGCCAGCAGTTTCTCCACCTTAGCCGAAAACATTCAGTACTTC.

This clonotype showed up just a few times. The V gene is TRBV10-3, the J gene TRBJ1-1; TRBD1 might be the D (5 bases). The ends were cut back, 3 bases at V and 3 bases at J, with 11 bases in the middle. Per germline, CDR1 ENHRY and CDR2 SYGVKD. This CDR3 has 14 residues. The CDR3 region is CAISDRGSDTEAFF. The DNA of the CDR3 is TGTGCCATCAGTGATAGGGGATCGGACACTGAAGCTTTCTTT.

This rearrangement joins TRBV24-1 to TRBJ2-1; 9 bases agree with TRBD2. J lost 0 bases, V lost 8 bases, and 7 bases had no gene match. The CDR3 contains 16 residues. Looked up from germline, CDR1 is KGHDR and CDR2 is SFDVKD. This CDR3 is CATTSGAESSYNEQFF. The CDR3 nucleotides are TGTGCCACCACTAGCGGGGCGGAAAGCTCCTACAATGAGCAGTTCTTC.

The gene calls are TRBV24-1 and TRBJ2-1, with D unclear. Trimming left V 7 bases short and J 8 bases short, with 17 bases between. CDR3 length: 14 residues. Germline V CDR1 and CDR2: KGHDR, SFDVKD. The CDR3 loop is CATRAAGPLHEQFF. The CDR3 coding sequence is TGTGCCACCAGGGCCGCCGGGCCCCTGCATGAGCAGTTCTTC.

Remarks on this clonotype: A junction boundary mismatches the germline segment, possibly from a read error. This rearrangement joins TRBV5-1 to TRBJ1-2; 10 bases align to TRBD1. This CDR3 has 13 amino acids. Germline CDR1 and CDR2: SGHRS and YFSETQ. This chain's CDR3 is CAGSLGQGDGYTF. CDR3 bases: TGCGCCGGCAGCTTAGGACAGGGGGATGGCTACACCTTC.

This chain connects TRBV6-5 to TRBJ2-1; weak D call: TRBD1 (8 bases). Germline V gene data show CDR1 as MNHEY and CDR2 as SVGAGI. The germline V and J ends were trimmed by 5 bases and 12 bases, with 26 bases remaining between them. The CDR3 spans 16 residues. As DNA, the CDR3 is TGTGCCAGCAGTCCCGGTGGACAGGGCTGGGGGGGAGCGCAGTTCTTC. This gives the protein CASSPGGQGWGGAQFF.

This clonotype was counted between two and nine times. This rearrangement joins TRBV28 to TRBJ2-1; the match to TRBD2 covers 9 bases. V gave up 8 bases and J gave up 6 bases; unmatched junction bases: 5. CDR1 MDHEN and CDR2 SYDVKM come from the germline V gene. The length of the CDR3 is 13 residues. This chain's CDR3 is CASGTSSFNEQFF. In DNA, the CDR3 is TGTGCCAGCGGGACTAGCTCTTTCAATGAGCAGTTCTTC.

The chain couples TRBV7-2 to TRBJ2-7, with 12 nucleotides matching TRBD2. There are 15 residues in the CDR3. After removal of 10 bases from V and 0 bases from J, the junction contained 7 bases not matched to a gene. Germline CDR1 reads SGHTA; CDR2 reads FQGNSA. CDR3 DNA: TGTGCCACCAGACTAGCGGGGGATAGCTCCTACGAGCAGTACTTC. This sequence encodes CATRLAGDSSYEQYF.

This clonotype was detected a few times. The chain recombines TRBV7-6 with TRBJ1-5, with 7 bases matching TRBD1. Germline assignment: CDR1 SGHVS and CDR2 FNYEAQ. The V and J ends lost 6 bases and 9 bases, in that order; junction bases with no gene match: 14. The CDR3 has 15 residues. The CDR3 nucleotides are TGTGCCAGCAGTCACGACAGGGCCCCCGATGGGCCCCAGCATTTT. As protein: CASSHDRAPDGPQHF.

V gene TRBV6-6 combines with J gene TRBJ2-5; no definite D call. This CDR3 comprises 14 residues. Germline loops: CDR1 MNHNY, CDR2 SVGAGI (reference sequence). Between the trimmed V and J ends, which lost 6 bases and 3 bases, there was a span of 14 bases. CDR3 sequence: CASSPRNVEETQYF. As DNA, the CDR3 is TGTGCCAGCAGCCCTAGGAACGTAGAAGAGACCCAGTACTTC.

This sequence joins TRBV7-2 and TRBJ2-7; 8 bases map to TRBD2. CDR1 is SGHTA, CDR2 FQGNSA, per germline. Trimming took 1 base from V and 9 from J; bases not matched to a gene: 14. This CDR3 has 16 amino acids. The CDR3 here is CASSLGFSGGAGVQYF. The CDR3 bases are TGTGCCAGCAGCTTAGGATTCAGCGGGGGCGCCGGGGTGCAGTACTTC.

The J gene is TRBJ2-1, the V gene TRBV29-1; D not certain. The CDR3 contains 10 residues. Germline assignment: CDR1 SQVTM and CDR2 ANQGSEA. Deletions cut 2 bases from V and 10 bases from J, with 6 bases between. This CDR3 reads CSVELREQFF. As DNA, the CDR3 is TGCAGCGTTGAATTACGGGAGCAGTTCTTC.

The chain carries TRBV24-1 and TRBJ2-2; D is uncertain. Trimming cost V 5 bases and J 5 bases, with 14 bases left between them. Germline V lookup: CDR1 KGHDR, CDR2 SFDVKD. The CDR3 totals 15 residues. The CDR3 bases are TGTGCCACCAGTGCCCATGCTATACCGACCGGGGAGCTGTTTTTT. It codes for CATSAHAIPTGELFF.

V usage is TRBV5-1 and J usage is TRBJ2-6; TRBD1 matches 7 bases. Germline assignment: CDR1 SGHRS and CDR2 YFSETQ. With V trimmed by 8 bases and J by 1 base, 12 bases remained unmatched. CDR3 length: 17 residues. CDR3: CASDRVPLGSGANVLTF. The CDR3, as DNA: TGCGCCAGTGACAGGGTTCCATTAGGTTCTGGGGCCAACGTCCTGACTTTC. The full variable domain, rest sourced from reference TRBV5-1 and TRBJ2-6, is KAGVTQTPRYLIKTRGQQVTLSCSPISGHRSVSWYQQTPGQGLQFLFEYFSETQRNKGNFPGRFSGRQFSNSRSEMNVSTLELGDSALYLCASDRVPLGSGANVLTFGAGSRLTVL.

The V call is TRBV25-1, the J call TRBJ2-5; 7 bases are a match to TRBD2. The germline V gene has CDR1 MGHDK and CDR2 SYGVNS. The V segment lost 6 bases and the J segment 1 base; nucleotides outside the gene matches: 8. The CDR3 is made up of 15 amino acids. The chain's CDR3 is CASSHSGGGQETQYF. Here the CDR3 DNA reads TGTGCCAGCAGCCACAGTGGGGGGGGCCAAGAGACCCAGTACTTC.

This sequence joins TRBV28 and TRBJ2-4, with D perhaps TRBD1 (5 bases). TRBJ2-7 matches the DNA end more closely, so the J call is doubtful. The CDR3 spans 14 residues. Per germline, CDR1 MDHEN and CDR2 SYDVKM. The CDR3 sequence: CASVGLTDTYEQYF. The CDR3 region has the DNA TGTGCCAGCGTCGGGTTGACAGATACCTACGAGCAGTACTTC.

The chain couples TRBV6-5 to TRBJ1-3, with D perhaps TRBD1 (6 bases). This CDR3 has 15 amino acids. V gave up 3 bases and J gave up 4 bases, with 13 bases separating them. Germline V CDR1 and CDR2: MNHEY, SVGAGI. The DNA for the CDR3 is TGTGCCAGCAGTTATTCCGAACAGGGCGGAAACACCATATATTTT. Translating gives CASSYSEQGGNTIYF.